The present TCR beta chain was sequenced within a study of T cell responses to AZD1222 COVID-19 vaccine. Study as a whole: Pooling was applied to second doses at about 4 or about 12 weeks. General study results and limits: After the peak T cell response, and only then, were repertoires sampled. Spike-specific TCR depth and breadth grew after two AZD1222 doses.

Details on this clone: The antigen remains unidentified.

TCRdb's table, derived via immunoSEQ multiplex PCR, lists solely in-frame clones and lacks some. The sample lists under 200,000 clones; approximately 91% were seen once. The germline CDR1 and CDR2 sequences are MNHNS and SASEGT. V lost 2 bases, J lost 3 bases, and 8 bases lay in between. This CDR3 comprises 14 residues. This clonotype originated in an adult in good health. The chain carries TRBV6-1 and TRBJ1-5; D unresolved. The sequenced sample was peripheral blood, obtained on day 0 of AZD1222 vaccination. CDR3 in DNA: TGTGCCAGCAGTGAATCTGTTAACAATCAGCCCCAGCATTTT. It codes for CASSESVNNQPQHF.